This TCR beta chain was identified during a study of blood T cell repertoires in COVID-19. About the research overall: Both acute and convalescent COVID-19 samples were obtained from the United States, Italy and Spain.

This table comes from immunoSEQ multiplex PCR, and its TCRdb copy is limited to in-frame clones, with some not included. The data contain 150,000 or so clones, about 86% of them singletons. This clonotype originated in an elderly woman with acute or convalescent COVID-19. Sequenced input: peripheral blood.

DNA of the CDR3: TGTGCCACCAGTGATTTTAAACCGGGACACTCAGAGAACACTGAAGCTTTCTTT. Its translation: CATSDFKPGHSENTEAFF. This chain joins TRBV24-1 and TRBJ1-1; perhaps TRBD1 as D (6 bases). Germline V gene data show CDR1 as KGHDR and CDR2 as SFDVKD. The germline V and J ends were trimmed by 1 base and 1 base, with 18 bases remaining between them. There are 18 residues in the CDR3.